This T cell receptor (beta chain) was sequenced during a study of neoadjuvant anti-PD-1 for oral cavity cancer. The overall study: Before surgery, most patients got three to four biweekly 3 mg/kg nivolumab doses. Study-wide points: Pretreatment Treg/Th17 ratio correlated inversely with post-treatment tumor clonality.

Concerning this clone itself: Its specificity is not known.

PBMCs were not maintained or expanded in culture before analysis. Trimming shortened V by 0 bases and J by 4 bases, and 12 bases separated the two germline ends. The CDR3 consists of 15 residues. Germline V gives CDR1 SGDLS, CDR2 YYNGEE. Blood libraries mostly used 400 to 500 ng genomic DNA, six replicates each. This table comes from immunoSEQ multiplex PCR, and its TCRdb copy is limited to in-frame clones, with some not included. The table has around 16,000 clones, 66% seen once. This receptor was obtained from a person between 35 and 79 years old with oral cavity squamous cell carcinoma. This material consisted of PBMCs, taken before nivolumab (anti-PD-1) treatment. The chain joins TRBV9 to TRBJ2-3; a weak D match, TRBD1 (5 bases). CDR3 in amino acids: CASSVDIRGADTQYF. In nucleotides, the CDR3 is TGTGCCAGCAGCGTAGACATTAGGGGTGCAGATACGCAGTATTTT.